These 10 T cell receptor beta chains share one sample of origin, sequenced in a study of blood T cell repertoires in COVID-19 (dated by TCRdb to the early 2020s). The method was the immunoSEQ multiplex PCR assay. Imported from immuneACCESS, the table was reduced by TCRdb to in-frame sequences with V and J called. These copies leave out some clones; in studies compared against another copy, an unresolved V gene accounts for under half, and the cause of the remainder is not known. This sample lists approximately 470,000 clones; approximately 85% were detected once. The biggest ten clones account for roughly 3.2% of the sample. The sequencing input was peripheral blood. These TCRs come from a human donor in a cohort sampled during active COVID-19.

This chain uses TRBV6-5 with TRBJ1-1; D call uncertain. CDR3 size: 11 residues. Looked up from germline, CDR1 is MNHEY and CDR2 is SVGAGI. The V gene lost 7 bases and the J gene lost 5 bases, with 8 bases spanning the gap. The CDR3 protein is CASTPGTEAFF. The CDR3, as DNA: TGTGCCAGCACCCCAGGAACTGAAGCTTTCTTT.

The V call is TRBV7-3, the J call TRBJ2-1; a weak D match, TRBD1 (6 bases). The germline CDR1 and CDR2 sequences are SGHTA and FQGTGA. V lost 5 bases to trimming and J lost 5 bases, with 10 bases between them. The length of the CDR3 is 13 residues. CDR3 protein: CASSPNRDNEQFF. Written as DNA, the CDR3 is TGTGCCAGCAGCCCTAACAGGGACAATGAGCAGTTCTTC. The full variable domain, with the rest looked up from reference TRBV7-3 and TRBJ2-1, is GAGVSQTPSNKVTEKGKYVELRCDPISGHTALYWYRQSLGQGPEFLIYFQGTGAADDSGLPNDRFFAVRPEGSVSTLKIQRTERGDSAVYLCASSPNRDNEQFFGPGTRLTVL.

The chain couples TRBV4-2 to TRBJ1-2; no clear D. V was clipped by 0 bases and J by 2 bases, with 13 bases between them. Germline lookup yields CDR1 LGHNA and CDR2 YNFKEQ. The CDR3 is made up of 16 amino acids. CDR3 in DNA: TGTGCCAGCAGCCAAGAACCTGATCTCAGGAACTATGGCTACACCTTC. Protein: CASSQEPDLRNYGYTF.

This clone has just one count. Written as DNA, the CDR3 is TGTGCCAGCAGCCTCGGGGGGGAGGTTTATGGCTACACCTTC. It translates to CASSLGGEVYGYTF. J is TRBJ1-2 and V is TRBV7-8; a weak D match, TRBD1 (5 bases). With 5 bases removed from V and 5 bases from J, the gap between germline ends came to 15 bases. Per the germline V gene, CDR1 is SGHVS and CDR2 is FQNEAQ. The CDR3 is 14 residues long.

The genes are TRBV19 and TRBJ2-6; TRBD2 is a possible D gene (6 bases). Looked up from germline, CDR1 is LNHDA and CDR2 is SQIVND (reference sequence). V gave up 4 bases and J gave up 0 bases, with 13 bases separating them. The CDR3 extends over 17 amino acids. The CDR3 spells CASSTQEGGSGANVLTF. CDR3 in DNA: TGTGCCAGTAGTACCCAGGAGGGCGGCTCTGGGGCCAACGTCCTGACTTTC. Supplemented by reference TRBV19 and TRBJ2-6, the full variable domain reads DGGITQSPKYLFRKEGQNVTLSCEQNLNHDAMYWYRQDPGQGLRLIYYSQIVNDFQKGDIAEGYSVSREKKESFPLTVTSAQKNPTAFYLCASSTQEGGSGANVLTFGAGSRLTVL.

The chain has TRBV27 and TRBJ1-1; D unresolved. This CDR3 spans 14 amino acids. The germline V gene has CDR1 MNHEY and CDR2 SMNVEV (reference sequence). The V gene lost 6 bases and the J gene lost 0 bases, with 11 bases spanning the gap. CDR3 DNA sequence: TGTGCCAGCAGCGTCCGAGGGTTGAACACTGAAGCTTTCTTT. Translating gives CASSVRGLNTEAFF.

The chain is built from TRBV5-1 and TRBJ2-7; 10 nucleotides agree with TRBD2. CDR1 and CDR2 from the germline V gene are SGHRS and YFSETQ. The CDR3 totals 15 residues. V dropped 0 bases and J dropped 9; count of bases not matched to a gene: 9. The CDR3 DNA reads TGCGCCAGCAGCTTGGATCCTAGCGGGAGAGAAGGGCAGTACTTC. Amino acids: CASSLDPSGREGQYF.

The V gene is TRBV7-9, the J gene TRBJ1-2; D is undetermined. The germline CDR1 and CDR2 sequences are SEHNR and FQNEAQ (reference sequence). The CDR3 is made up of 15 amino acids. Trimming left V 4 bases short and J 3 bases short, with 15 bases between. The CDR3 DNA sequence: TGTGCCAGCAGCTCTCCGGGAAGGGCCGACTATGGCTACACCTTC. This sequence encodes CASSSPGRADYGYTF.

Notes on this clone: Other DNA variants within this sample encode the same CDR3. The chain couples TRBV18 to TRBJ2-5; 14 bases map to TRBD2. This CDR3 contains 16 residues. CDR1 is KGHSH and CDR2 is LQKENI in the germline V gene. J was trimmed by 3 bases and V by 1 base; bases with no gene match: 1. This CDR3 is CASSPLGLAGEETQYF. DNA for the CDR3: TGTGCCAGCTCACCACTGGGACTAGCGGGAGAAGAGACCCAGTACTTC.

In its sample, this clone was seen a few times. This chain links TRBV28 with TRBJ1-5; perhaps TRBD1 as D (5 bases). Germline CDR1 MDHEN, CDR2 SYDVKM. CDR3 size: 15 residues. V was shortened by 2 bases and J by 7 bases, with 15 bases between the two germline ends. This CDR3 is CASSLIGRDSQPQHF. The CDR3 DNA follows: TGTGCCAGCAGTTTAATCGGCAGGGATAGCCAGCCCCAGCATTTT.